The 24 T cell receptor beta chains listed next were all sequenced from one sample in a study of T cell repertoires in cytomegalovirus infection. TCRdb re-called the reads through MiXCR, storing one row per CDR3 protein. The sample records some 150,000 distinct CDR3 sequences, 23% being singletons. Sequencing input: PBMCs. These receptors all come from a human donor in good health (CMV status not recorded). Some clones in this sample may be carry-over from other donors' samples.

This clonotype was counted many times. The rearrangement joins TRBV28 to TRBJ2-7; 9 nucleotides agree with TRBD2. The CDR3 spans 16 residues. Germline CDR1 is MDHEN and CDR2 is SYDVKM. Unmatched junction bases numbered 14, after V lost 8 bases and J lost 3 bases. CDR3 loop: CASSPYGSGSFYEQYF. CDR3 DNA sequence: TGTGCCAGCTCCCCCTACGGTAGCGGGAGTTTCTACGAGCAGTACTTC.

The V call is TRBV6-5, the J call TRBJ1-3; 8 nucleotides match TRBD1. This CDR3 spans 16 amino acids. Germline CDR1 is MNHEY and CDR2 is SVGAGI. V shed 0 bases and J 3 bases; nucleotides not matched to a gene: 4. CDR3 DNA: TGTGCCAGCAGTTACTCGGACAGGGCTCGTGGAAACACCATATATTTT. Its protein is CASSYSDRARGNTIYF.

This clonotype occurred many times. The chain joins TRBV7-2 to TRBJ2-5, with 9 bases aligning to TRBD2. Germline CDR1 and CDR2: SGHTA and FQGNSA. V lost 4 bases and J lost 2; bases outside the gene matches: 26. CDR3 length equals 22 residues. The chain's CDR3 is CASSYGWKDPPTSGLTQETQYF. The DNA for the CDR3 is TGTGCCAGCAGCTACGGGTGGAAGGACCCTCCCACTAGCGGGCTTACACAAGAGACCCAGTACTTC.

This clonotype came up a few times. The chain has TRBV7-9 and TRBJ1-1; D perhaps matches TRBD1 (6 bases). V was cut by 3 bases and J by 12 bases, with 17 bases left in between. From germline, CDR1 is SEHNR and CDR2 FQNEAQ (reference sequence). The CDR3 extends over 13 amino acids. This chain's CDR3 is CASSFSGQGITFF. CDR3 in DNA: TGTGCCAGCAGCTTTTCGGGTCAGGGGATAACTTTCTTT.

The CDR3 nucleotides are TGTGCCAGCAGCCAAGGGCTCCTTGGTCCCTCCTATAACACCGGGGAGCTGTTTTTT. Protein sequence: CASSQGLLGPSYNTGELFF. This chain joins TRBV3-1 and TRBJ2-2; D not certain. The germline V gene has CDR1 LGHDT and CDR2 YNNKEL (reference sequence). Trimming pared 1 base from V and 2 bases from J, leaving 20 bases between. The CDR3 contains 19 residues.

CDR3 DNA sequence: TGTGCCAGCAGCCAAGATCACGGACTAGCGGGGTTGTCAGATACGCAGTATTTT. This gives the protein CASSQDHGLAGLSDTQYF. The chain joins TRBV4-2 to TRBJ2-3, with 12 positions matching TRBD2. The V segment lost 0 bases and the J segment 4 bases; nucleotides outside the gene matches: 8. CDR3 length: 18 residues. Germline CDR1 is LGHNA and CDR2 is YNFKEQ.

This clonotype was picked up a small number of times. The J gene is TRBJ2-1, the V gene TRBV7-9; TRBD1 aligns across 7 bases. This CDR3 is built from 17 residues. CDR1 SEHNR and CDR2 FQNEAQ come from the germline V gene (reference sequence). V trimming: 5 bases; J trimming: 3 bases; junction bases outside the gene matches: 13. The CDR3: CASSLLQGQGVYNEQFF. The CDR3 DNA reads as TGTGCCAGCAGCCTACTACAGGGGCAGGGAGTCTACAATGAGCAGTTCTTC.

CDR3 bases: TGTGCCAGCAGCGGAAGATCGAACACCGGGGAGCTGTTTTTT. Its protein product is CASSGRSNTGELFF. The chain has TRBV27 and TRBJ2-2; D remains unclear. CDR1 is MNHEY and CDR2 is SMNVEV in the germline V gene (reference sequence). Trimming shortened V by 6 bases and J by 0 bases, and 8 bases separated the two germline ends. The CDR3 totals 14 residues.

The chain joins TRBV3-1 to TRBJ2-5; tentative D call: TRBD2 (6 bases). The germline V gene has CDR1 LGHDT and CDR2 YNNKEL (reference sequence). The CDR3 has 16 amino acids. V lost 1 base and J lost 3, with 15 bases in between. CDR3: CASSQGRDWLKETQYF. The DNA of the CDR3 is TGTGCCAGCAGCCAAGGCCGGGACTGGTTGAAAGAGACCCAGTACTTC.

This chain uses TRBV9 with TRBJ2-1, with 7 nucleotides matching TRBD2. The CDR3 is 15 residues long. Germline CDR1 SGDLS, CDR2 YYNGEE. J was trimmed by 8 bases and V by 3 bases; bases with no gene match: 11. The chain's CDR3 is CASSAPGLGGHEQFF. The CDR3 DNA sequence: TGTGCCAGCAGCGCCCCCGGACTAGGTGGTCATGAGCAGTTCTTC.

In its sample, this clonotype was seen a few times. This chain joins TRBV2 and TRBJ2-1; D possibly matches TRBD1 or TRBD2 (6 bases each). Germline CDR1 SNHLY, CDR2 FYNNEI. The CDR3 has 13 amino acids. V lost 3 bases and J 10 bases, leaving 13 bases between the germline ends. CDR3: CASSEGGRTEQFF. In nucleotides, the CDR3 is TGTGCCAGCAGTGAGGGGGGCAGGACCGAGCAGTTCTTC.

There are a few counts of this clonotype. This CDR3 is CASNPGATSYEQYF. The CDR3 nucleotides are TGCGCCAGCAACCCGGGAGCAACATCCTACGAGCAGTACTTC. This chain joins TRBV5-1 and TRBJ2-7; D is possibly TRBD2 (6 bases). Germline CDR1 SGHRS, CDR2 YFSETQ. V was clipped by 6 bases and J by 1 base, with 14 bases between them. This CDR3 region has 14 residues.

This sequence joins TRBV7-2 and TRBJ2-2; 16 nucleotides align to TRBD2. The CDR3 loop spans 17 amino acids. Trimming cost V 5 bases and J 4 bases; bases outside gene matches: 4. CDR1 SGHTA and CDR2 FQGNSA come from the germline V gene. The chain's CDR3 is CASSRGTSGRGTGELFF. Written as DNA, the CDR3 is TGTGCCAGCAGCCGTGGGACTAGCGGGAGGGGCACCGGGGAGCTGTTTTTT.

This clonotype was counted many times. The chain uses TRBV7-2 and TRBJ2-2; D is perhaps TRBD2 (6 bases). The CDR3 loop spans 14 amino acids. Per the germline V gene, CDR1 is SGHTA and CDR2 is FQGNSA. V was cut by 0 bases and J by 4 bases, with 6 bases left in between. The CDR3, as DNA: TGTGCCAGCAGCTTAGCGGGGGGCACCGGGGAGCTGTTTTTT. Translating it yields CASSLAGGTGELFF.

This clonotype was detected ten times or more. J is TRBJ2-7 and V is TRBV7-8, with TRBD1 as a possible D gene (5 bases). The ends were cut back, 3 bases at V and 0 bases at J, with 9 bases in the middle. Germline CDR1 reads SGHVS; CDR2 reads FQNEAQ. The CDR3 loop spans 14 amino acids. The DNA for the CDR3 is TGTGCCAGCAGCTTCAGGGCGATCTCCTACGAGCAGTACTTC. Protein product: CASSFRAISYEQYF.

Ten or more counts support this clonotype. This chain links TRBV7-2 with TRBJ2-1; unclear D gene. V was shortened by 1 base and J by 8 bases, with 18 bases between the two germline ends. The CDR3 spans 16 residues. Germline-derived CDR1 and CDR2 are SGHTA and FQGNSA. CDR3 DNA sequence: TGTGCCAGCAGCTTAGATGCGGCTACAAGAAACGATGAGCAGTTCTTC. Residues: CASSLDAATRNDEQFF.

The V call is TRBV12-3 or TRBV12-4, the J call TRBJ1-1; the D gene is possibly TRBD1 (6 bases). Trimming left V 3 bases short and J 4 bases short, with 21 bases between. The CDR3 extends over 17 amino acids. For the CDR3, the DNA is TGTGCCAGCAGTTTCCTACAGGGAGGGTATGGGGGCACTGAAGCTTTCTTT. This translates into CASSFLQGGYGGTEAFF.

The genes are TRBV7-2 and TRBJ2-5; 9 bases line up with TRBD2. The germline V gene encodes CDR1 SGHTA and CDR2 FQGNSA. The CDR3 is 16 residues long. V was pared by 5 bases and J by 2 bases, with 9 bases of the junction left unmatched. The CDR3 here is CASSAALAGSQETQYF. CDR3 nucleotides: TGTGCCAGCAGCGCCGCGCTAGCGGGGTCTCAAGAGACCCAGTACTTC. Complete variable domain (other parts from reference TRBV7-2 and TRBJ2-5): GAGVSQSPSNKVTEKGKDVELRCDPISGHTALYWYRQSLGQGLEFLIYFQGNSAPDKSGLPSDRFSAERTGGSVSTLTIQRTQQEDSAVYLCASSAALAGSQETQYFGPGTRLLVL.

This clonotype was observed a handful of times. The chain recombines TRBV9 with TRBJ2-1; TRBD2 is a possible D gene (6 bases). Per germline, CDR1 SGDLS and CDR2 YYNGEE. V lost 0 bases, J lost 3 bases, and 16 bases lay in between. The CDR3 spans 17 residues. The CDR3 loop is CASSVATGGSGYNEQFF. The CDR3 nucleotides are TGTGCCAGCAGCGTAGCTACCGGGGGTTCCGGCTACAATGAGCAGTTCTTC. The entire variable domain, with the rest obtained from reference TRBV9 and TRBJ2-1, is as follows: DSGVTQTPKHLITATGQRVTLRCSPRSGDLSVYWYQQSLDQGLQFLIQYYNGEERAKGNILERFSAQQFPDLHSELNLSSLELGDSALYFCASSVATGGSGYNEQFFGPGTRLTVL.

The chain carries TRBV15 and TRBJ1-5; no reliable D call. CDR1 and CDR2 from the germline V gene are LNHNV and YYDKDF (reference sequence). This CDR3 contains 12 residues. V was pared by 0 bases and J by 8 bases, with 5 bases between. CDR3: CATSRDKKPQHF. The CDR3 region has the DNA TGTGCCACCAGCAGAGATAAAAAGCCCCAGCATTTT.

In this sample, this clonotype turned up a few times. The chain carries TRBV19 and TRBJ1-2; D might be TRBD1 (5 bases). This CDR3 has 16 amino acids. Trimming removed 3 bases at V and 3 bases at J, with 17 bases between. Looked up from germline, CDR1 is LNHDA and CDR2 is SQIVND (reference sequence). CDR3 sequence reads: CASSIVLVLGHYGYTF. The CDR3 region has the DNA TGTGCCAGTAGTATCGTTTTGGTCCTGGGGCACTATGGCTACACCTTC.

For this clonotype: A read error is possible here, since a much larger clone lies one base away. The rearrangement uses TRBV7-2 and TRBJ2-1, with 7 bases lining up with TRBD2. The CDR3 covers 15 residues. CDR1 is SGHTA, CDR2 FQGNSA, per germline. CDR3 sequence reads: CAISLGTTPYNEQFF. In DNA, the CDR3 is TGTGCCATCAGCCTCGGGACTACACCCTACAATGAGCAGTTCTTC.

The chain links TRBV7-9 to TRBJ1-1; tentatively, D is TRBD1 (5 bases). This CDR3 is built from 14 residues. Germline V gene lookup returns CDR1 SEHNR and CDR2 FQNEAQ (reference sequence). Trimming left V 3 bases short and J 3 bases short, with 11 bases between. The CDR3 bases are TGTGCCAGCAGCTTTGGTCAGGGTGACACTGAAGCTTTCTTT. It translates to CASSFGQGDTEAFF.

The count of this clonotype is one. The chain links TRBV23-1 to TRBJ2-1; 8 bases line up with TRBD2. TRBV23-1 is an open reading frame, and its role is uncertain. The V and J ends lost 2 bases and 0 bases, in that order; junction bases with no gene match: 21. This CDR3 is built from 22 residues. The DNA of the CDR3 is TGCGCCAGCAGTCAAAAACCGGGGGGGAGACAGTCGTTACAAAGCTCCTACAATGAGCAGTTCTTC. Translation gives CASSQKPGGRQSLQSSYNEQFF.